The 12 T cell receptor beta chains reported below all come from one sample, sequenced in a study of blood T cells in healthy people across ages. The second PCR ran about 7 to 12 cycles with a sample-barcoded 5' primer and J-beta primers. Via MiXCR, TCRdb re-called the 5' RACE reads, giving one row per CDR3 protein. The sample lists over 1,500,000 distinct CDR3 sequences, 30% to 40% occurring once. Sequenced sample: blood. Every receptor here comes from a human donor in good health.

This clonotype has a handful of counts. At one boundary the junction diverges from the germline segment, which might be a read error. This sequence joins TRBV7-2 and TRBJ1-5, with D possibly being TRBD1 (5 bases). This CDR3 has 15 amino acids. Per the germline V gene, CDR1 is SGHTA and CDR2 is FQGNSA. CDR3 sequence (DNA): TGTGCCAGCAGTTTAGTAGGACAAGGCGATCAGCCCCAGCATTTT. This codes for CASSLVGQGDQPQHF.

This clonotype has a handful of counts. The J gene is TRBJ2-7, the V gene TRBV15; D ambiguous. Trimming shortened V by 0 bases and J by 0 bases, and 9 bases separated the two germline ends. This CDR3 spans 15 amino acids. Germline V CDR1 and CDR2: LNHNV, YYDKDF (reference sequence). CDR3 bases: TGTGCCACCAGCAGAGACTACAAGAGCTCCTACGAGCAGTACTTC. The encoded protein is CATSRDYKSSYEQYF.

The genes are TRBV6-2 or TRBV6-3 and TRBJ1-5; D perhaps matches TRBD1 (6 bases). Deletions cut 6 bases from V and 6 bases from J, with 15 bases between. From germline, CDR1 is MNHEY and CDR2 SVGEGT. The CDR3 is made up of 14 amino acids. The CDR3 DNA reads TGTGCCAGCAGCCCCTCTACAGGGTTTCAGCCCCAGCATTTT. This sequence encodes CASSPSTGFQPQHF.

This clonotype was found a few times. V gene TRBV12-3 or TRBV12-4 combines with J gene TRBJ1-2; no clear D. Trimming took 5 bases from V and 4 from J, leaving 14 bases between them. The CDR3 has 14 residues. The CDR3 DNA sequence: TGTGCCAGCAGTAAGGTTTCACCGGCCTATGGCTACACCTTC. It yields the protein CASSKVSPAYGYTF.

This clonotype was seen only a few times. The chain uses TRBV28 and TRBJ2-7, with D perhaps matching TRBD2 (5 bases). Trimming took off 8 bases at V and 3 bases at J, with 11 bases between the two ends. In germline, CDR1 is MDHEN, CDR2 SYDVKM. This CDR3 is 12 amino acids long. The CDR3 protein is CASAGEGYEQYF. The CDR3, as DNA: TGTGCCAGCGCAGGAGAGGGCTACGAGCAGTACTTC. Full variable domain (remainder filled in from reference TRBV28 and TRBJ2-7): DVKVTQSSRYLVKRTGEKVFLECVQDMDHENMFWYRQDPGLGLRLIYFSYDVKMKEKGDIPEGYSVSREKKERFSLILESASTNQTSMYLCASAGEGYEQYFGPGTRLTVT.

The CDR3 is CASSLGGQRQPQHF. DNA for the CDR3: TGTGCCAGCAGTTTAGGGGGGCAACGGCAGCCCCAGCATTTT. The chain has TRBV12-3 or TRBV12-4 and TRBJ1-5; possible D gene TRBD1, 6 bases. The CDR3 loop spans 14 amino acids. V shed 1 base and J shed 7 bases, with 11 bases lying between them.

The chain uses TRBV9 and TRBJ1-4; 7 bases fit TRBD1. This CDR3 comprises 14 residues. The V segment lost 2 bases and the J segment 8 bases; nucleotides outside the gene matches: 6. CDR1 is SGDLS, CDR2 YYNGEE, per germline. Here the CDR3 reads CASSVDREGEKLFF. The CDR3 DNA is TGTGCCAGCAGCGTCGACAGGGAGGGGGAAAAACTGTTTTTT.

The CDR3, as DNA: TGCAGCGTTGATGGTAGCCTAGCGGGGAGCACAGATACGCAGTATTTT. This gives the protein CSVDGSLAGSTDTQYF. J is TRBJ2-3 and V is TRBV29-1; TRBD2 matches at 9 bases. This CDR3 is built from 16 residues. Germline V lookup: CDR1 SQVTM, CDR2 ANQGSEA. J gave up 0 bases and V 3 bases, and 7 bases lay outside the gene matches.

The chain joins TRBV6-1 to TRBJ2-6, with D hard to call. Germline V gives CDR1 MNHNS, CDR2 SASEGT. This CDR3 comprises 14 residues. With 5 bases removed from V and 3 bases from J, the gap between germline ends came to 8 bases. CDR3 nucleotides: TGTGCCAGCAGTTATTTTGGTGGGGCCAACGTCCTGACTTTC. Residues: CASSYFGGANVLTF.

This clonotype was picked up a small number of times. The chain recombines TRBV4-3 with TRBJ1-1; TRBD1 might be the D (5 bases). This CDR3 has 20 amino acids. The V gene lost 0 bases and the J gene lost 4 bases, with 27 bases spanning the gap. In germline, CDR1 is LGHNA, CDR2 YSLEER. The CDR3 here is CASSQEGTRGWGLFSTEAFF. CDR3 nucleotides: TGCGCCAGCAGCCAAGAGGGGACCCGGGGGTGGGGGTTATTTTCCACTGAAGCTTTCTTT.

The chain joins TRBV18 to TRBJ1-4, with 8 positions matching TRBD1. Losses at the gene ends were 4 bases for V and 6 bases for J; bases not matched to a gene: 1. The CDR3 is 13 amino acids. In germline, CDR1 is KGHSH, CDR2 LQKENI. The CDR3 loop is CASSQGQDEKLFF. CDR3 in DNA: TGTGCCAGCTCACAGGGACAGGATGAAAAACTGTTTTTT.

The J gene is TRBJ2-5, the V gene TRBV20-1; 7 bases line up with TRBD2. Germline V gene data show CDR1 as DFQATT and CDR2 as SNEGSKA (reference sequence). The CDR3 has 17 residues. Losses at the gene ends were 2 bases for V and 0 bases for J; bases not matched to a gene: 12. The DNA of the CDR3 is TGCAGTGCTAGACGGGTAGCGGGCACACATTACCAAGAGACCCAGTACTTC. Translated, it gives CSARRVAGTHYQETQYF.